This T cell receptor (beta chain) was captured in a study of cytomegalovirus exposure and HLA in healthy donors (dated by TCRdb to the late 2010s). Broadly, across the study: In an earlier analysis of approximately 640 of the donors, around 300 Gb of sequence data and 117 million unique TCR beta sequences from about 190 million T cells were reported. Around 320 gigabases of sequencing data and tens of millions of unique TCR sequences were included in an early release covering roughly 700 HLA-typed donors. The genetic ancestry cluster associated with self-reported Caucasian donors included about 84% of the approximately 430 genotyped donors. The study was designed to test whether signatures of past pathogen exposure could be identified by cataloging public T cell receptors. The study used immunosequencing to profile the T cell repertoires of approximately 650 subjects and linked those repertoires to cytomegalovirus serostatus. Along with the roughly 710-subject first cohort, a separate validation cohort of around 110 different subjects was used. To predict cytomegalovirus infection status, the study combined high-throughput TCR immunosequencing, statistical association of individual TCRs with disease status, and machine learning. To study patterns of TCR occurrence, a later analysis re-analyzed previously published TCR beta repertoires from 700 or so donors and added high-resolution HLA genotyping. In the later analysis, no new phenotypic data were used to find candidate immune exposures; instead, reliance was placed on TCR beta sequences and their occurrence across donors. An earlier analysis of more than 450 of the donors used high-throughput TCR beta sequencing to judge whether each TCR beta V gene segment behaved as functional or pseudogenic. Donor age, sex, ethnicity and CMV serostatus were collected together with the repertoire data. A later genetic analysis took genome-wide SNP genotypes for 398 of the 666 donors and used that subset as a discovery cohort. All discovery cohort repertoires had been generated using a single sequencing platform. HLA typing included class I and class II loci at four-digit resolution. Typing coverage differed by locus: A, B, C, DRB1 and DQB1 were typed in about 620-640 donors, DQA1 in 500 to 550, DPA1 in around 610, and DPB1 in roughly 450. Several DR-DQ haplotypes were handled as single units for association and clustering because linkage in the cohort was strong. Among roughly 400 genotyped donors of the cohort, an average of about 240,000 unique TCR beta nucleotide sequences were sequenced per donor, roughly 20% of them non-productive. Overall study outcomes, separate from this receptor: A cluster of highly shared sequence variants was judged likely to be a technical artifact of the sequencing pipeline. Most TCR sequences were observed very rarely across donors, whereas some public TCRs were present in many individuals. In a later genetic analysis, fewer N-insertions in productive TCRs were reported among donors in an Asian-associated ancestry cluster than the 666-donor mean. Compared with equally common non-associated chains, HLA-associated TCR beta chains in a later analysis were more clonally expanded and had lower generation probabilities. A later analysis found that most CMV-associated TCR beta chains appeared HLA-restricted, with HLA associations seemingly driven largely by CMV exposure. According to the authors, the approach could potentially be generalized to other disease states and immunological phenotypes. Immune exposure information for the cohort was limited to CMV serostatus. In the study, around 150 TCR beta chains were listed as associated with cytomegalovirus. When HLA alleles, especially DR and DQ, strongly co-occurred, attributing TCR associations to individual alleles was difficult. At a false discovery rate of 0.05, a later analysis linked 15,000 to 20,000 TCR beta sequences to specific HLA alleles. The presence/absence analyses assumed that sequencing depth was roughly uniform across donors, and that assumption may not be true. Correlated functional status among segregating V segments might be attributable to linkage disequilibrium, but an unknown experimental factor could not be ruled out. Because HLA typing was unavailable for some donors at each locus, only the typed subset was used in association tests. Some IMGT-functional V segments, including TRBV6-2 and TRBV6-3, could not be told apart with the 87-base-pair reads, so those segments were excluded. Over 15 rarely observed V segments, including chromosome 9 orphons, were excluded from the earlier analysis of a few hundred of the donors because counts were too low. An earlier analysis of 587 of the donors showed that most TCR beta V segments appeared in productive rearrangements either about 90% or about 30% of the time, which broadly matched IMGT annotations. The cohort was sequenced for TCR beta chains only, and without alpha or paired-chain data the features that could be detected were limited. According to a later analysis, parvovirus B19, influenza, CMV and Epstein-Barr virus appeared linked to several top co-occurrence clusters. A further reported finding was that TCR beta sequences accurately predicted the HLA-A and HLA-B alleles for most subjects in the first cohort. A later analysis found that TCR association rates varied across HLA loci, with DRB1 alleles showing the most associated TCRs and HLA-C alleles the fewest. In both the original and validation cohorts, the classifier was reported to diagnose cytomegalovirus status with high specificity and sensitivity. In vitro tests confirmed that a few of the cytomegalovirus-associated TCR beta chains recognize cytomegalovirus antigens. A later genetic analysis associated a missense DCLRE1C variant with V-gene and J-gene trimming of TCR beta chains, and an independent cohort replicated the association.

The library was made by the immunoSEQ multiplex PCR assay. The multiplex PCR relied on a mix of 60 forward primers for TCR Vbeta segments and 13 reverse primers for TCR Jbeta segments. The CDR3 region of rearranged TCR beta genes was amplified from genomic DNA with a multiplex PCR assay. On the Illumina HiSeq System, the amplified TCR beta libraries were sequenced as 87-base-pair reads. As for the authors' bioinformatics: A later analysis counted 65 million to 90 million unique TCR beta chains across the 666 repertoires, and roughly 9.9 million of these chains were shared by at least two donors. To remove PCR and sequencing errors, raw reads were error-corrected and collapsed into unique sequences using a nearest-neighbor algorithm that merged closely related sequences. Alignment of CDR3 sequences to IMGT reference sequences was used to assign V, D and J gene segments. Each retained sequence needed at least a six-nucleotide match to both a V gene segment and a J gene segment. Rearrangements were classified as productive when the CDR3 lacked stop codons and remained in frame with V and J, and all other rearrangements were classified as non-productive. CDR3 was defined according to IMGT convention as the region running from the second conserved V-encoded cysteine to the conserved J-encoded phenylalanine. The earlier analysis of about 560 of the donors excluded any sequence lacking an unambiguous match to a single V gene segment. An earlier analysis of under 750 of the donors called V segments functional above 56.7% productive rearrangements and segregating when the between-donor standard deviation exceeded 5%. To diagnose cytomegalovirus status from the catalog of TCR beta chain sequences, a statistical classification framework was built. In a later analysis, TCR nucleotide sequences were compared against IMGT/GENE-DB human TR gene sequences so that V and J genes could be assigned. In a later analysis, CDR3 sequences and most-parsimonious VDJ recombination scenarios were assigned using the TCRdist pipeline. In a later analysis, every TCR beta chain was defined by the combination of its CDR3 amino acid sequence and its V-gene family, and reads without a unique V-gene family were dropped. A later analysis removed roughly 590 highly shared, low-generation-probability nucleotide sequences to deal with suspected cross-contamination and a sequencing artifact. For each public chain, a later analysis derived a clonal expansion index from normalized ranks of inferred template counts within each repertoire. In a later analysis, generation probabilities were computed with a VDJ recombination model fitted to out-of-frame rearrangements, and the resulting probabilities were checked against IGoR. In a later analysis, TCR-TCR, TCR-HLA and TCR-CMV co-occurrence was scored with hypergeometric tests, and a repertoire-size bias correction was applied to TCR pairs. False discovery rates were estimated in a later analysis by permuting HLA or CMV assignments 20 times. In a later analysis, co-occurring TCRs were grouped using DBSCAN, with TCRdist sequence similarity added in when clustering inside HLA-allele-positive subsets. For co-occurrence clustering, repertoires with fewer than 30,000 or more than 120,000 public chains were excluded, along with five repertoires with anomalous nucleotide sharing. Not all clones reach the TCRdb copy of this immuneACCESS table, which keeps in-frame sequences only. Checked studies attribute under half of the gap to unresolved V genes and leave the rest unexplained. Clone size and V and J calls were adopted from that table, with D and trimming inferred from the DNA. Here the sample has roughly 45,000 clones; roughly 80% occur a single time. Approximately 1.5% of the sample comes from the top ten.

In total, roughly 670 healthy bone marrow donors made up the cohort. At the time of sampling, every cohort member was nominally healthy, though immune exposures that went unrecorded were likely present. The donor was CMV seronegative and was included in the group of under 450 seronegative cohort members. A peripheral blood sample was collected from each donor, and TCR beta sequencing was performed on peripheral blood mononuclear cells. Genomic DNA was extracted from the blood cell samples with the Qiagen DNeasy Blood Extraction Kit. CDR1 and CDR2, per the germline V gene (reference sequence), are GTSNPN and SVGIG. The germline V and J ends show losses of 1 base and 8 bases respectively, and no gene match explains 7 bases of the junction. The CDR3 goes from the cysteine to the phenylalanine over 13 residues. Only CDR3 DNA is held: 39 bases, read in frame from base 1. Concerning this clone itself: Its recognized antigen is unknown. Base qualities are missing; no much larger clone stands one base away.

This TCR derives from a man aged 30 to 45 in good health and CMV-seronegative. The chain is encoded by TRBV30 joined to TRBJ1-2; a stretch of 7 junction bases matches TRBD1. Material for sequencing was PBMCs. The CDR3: CAWSAVRGRGYTF. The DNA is TGTGCCTGGAGTGCAGTGAGGGGGCGAGGCTACACCTTC.